A selection of T cell receptor beta chains follows, all from one sample in a study of identical twins. TCRdb redid the calling of the 5' RACE reads with MiXCR, one entry per CDR3 protein. The sample has 600,000 to 850,000 distinct CDR3 sequences; roughly 20% are singletons. The same specimen was also included in a second study, on T cells expressing NK-cell markers.

The source material was PBMCs. The receptor set was obtained from a woman aged 18 to 35 in good health. Both conserved end residues are part of each CDR3. D genes are given only for firm matches. Clone size is given for some rows only: seen once, a few or many times, or a class if the clone is expanded.

v_call	cdr3_length	j_call	clone_size	d_call	cdr3_aa	cdr3_nt
TRBV29-1	12	TRBJ2-3	NA	NA	CSVEVGADTQYF	TGCAGCGTTGAGGTGGGAGCAGATACGCAGTATTTT
TRBV3-1	17	TRBJ2-7	few	TRBD2	CASSPPREIAGTYEQYF	TGTGCCAGCAGCCCCCCACGGGAGATAGCGGGCACCTACGAGCAGTACTTC
TRBV7-9	15	TRBJ2-1	few	TRBD1	CASSWAPDRVNEQFF	TGTGCCAGCAGCTGGGCCCCGGACAGGGTAAATGAGCAGTTCTTC
TRBV3-1	18	TRBJ2-7	NA	NA	CASSQDKRGRGKGHEQYF	TGTGCCAGCAGCCAAGATAAGAGAGGTCGAGGGAAGGGGCACGAGCAGTACTTC
TRBV5-1	14	TRBJ1-2	few	NA	CASSLERGMDGYTF	TGCGCCAGCAGCTTGGAGAGGGGGATGGATGGCTACACCTTC
TRBV12-3/TRBV12-4	14	TRBJ1-1	NA	NA	CASSLTAGVTEAFF	TGTGCCAGCAGTTTGACGGCGGGGGTCACTGAAGCTTTCTTT
TRBV7-9	13	TRBJ1-1	few	NA	CASSLAPNAEAFF	TGTGCCAGCAGCTTAGCACCGAACGCTGAAGCTTTCTTT
TRBV5-1	14	TRBJ2-1	few	NA	CASSFNQGYNEQFF	TGCGCCAGCAGCTTTAATCAGGGCTACAATGAGCAGTTCTTC
TRBV12-3/TRBV12-4	15	TRBJ2-2	NA	NA	CASNLGQTNTGELFF	TGTGCCAGCAACTTGGGACAAACGAACACCGGGGAGCTGTTTTTT
TRBV20-1	17	TRBJ2-3	NA	NA	CSARDLTRRGRTDTQYF	TGCAGTGCTAGAGATTTAACTAGGCGTGGGCGCACAGATACGCAGTATTTT
TRBV6-5	15	TRBJ2-5	NA	TRBD2	CASRLAGGLLETQYF	TGTGCCAGTCGGTTAGCGGGAGGGCTTCTCGAGACCCAGTACTTC
TRBV20-1	13	TRBJ1-5	NA	NA	CSASKDRDQPQHF	TGCAGTGCTAGTAAGGACAGAGATCAGCCCCAGCATTTT
TRBV7-2	13	TRBJ2-7	NA	NA	CASSQIQWYEQYF	TGTGCCAGCAGCCAAATCCAGTGGTACGAGCAGTACTTC
TRBV6-1	15	TRBJ1-1	NA	TRBD1	CASRDLADRAGRAFF	TGTGCCAGCAGGGATTTAGCGGACAGGGCAGGAAGAGCTTTCTTT
TRBV4-3	14	TRBJ2-7	few	NA	CASSQEAQAYEQYF	TGCGCCAGCAGCCAAGAGGCCCAAGCCTACGAGCAGTACTTC
TRBV18	14	TRBJ2-1	few	NA	CASSLRTTRDEQFF	TGTGCCAGCTCACTCAGGACTACTCGGGATGAGCAGTTCTTC
TRBV5-1	15	TRBJ2-7	once	NA	CASSLGGVPSYEQYF	TGCGCCAGCAGCTTGGGCGGGGTACCCTCCTACGAGCAGTACTTC
TRBV7-2	14	TRBJ1-2	NA	NA	CASSHPGRFKGYTF	TGTGCCAGCAGCCACCCGGGCAGATTTAAAGGCTACACCTTC
TRBV19	14	TRBJ2-3	NA	TRBD2	CASRRSGGGDTQYF	TGTGCCAGTCGAAGGAGCGGGGGCGGGGATACGCAGTATTTT
TRBV29-1	13	TRBJ1-5	few	TRBD1	CSVNTGGGQPQHF	TGCAGCGTTAACACAGGGGGAGGGCAGCCCCAGCATTTT
TRBV7-8	16	TRBJ1-5	few	NA	CASSLPRGAGNQPQHF	TGTGCCAGCAGCTTACCCAGGGGAGCGGGCAATCAGCCCCAGCATTTT
TRBV4-2	16	TRBJ1-3	NA	NA	CASSQLGAQSGNTIYF	TGTGCCAGCAGCCAACTCGGTGCGCAGTCCGGAAACACCATATATTTT
TRBV12-3/TRBV12-4	13	TRBJ2-3	few	NA	CASGGGGLDTQYF	TGTGCCAGCGGGGGTGGGGGTCTAGATACGCAGTATTTT
TRBV2	13	TRBJ2-1	few	NA	CATSPEGQGEQFF	TGTGCCACGTCACCGGAGGGTCAGGGTGAGCAGTTCTTC
TRBV7-2	14	TRBJ2-5	NA	NA	CASSSSRVSETQYF	TGTGCCAGCAGCTCATCCAGGGTATCAGAGACCCAGTACTTC
TRBV21-1	19	TRBJ2-7	few	NA	CASSKVCGTSGKSSYEQYF	TGTGCCAGCAGCAAAGTTTGTGGGACTAGCGGAAAGAGCTCCTACGAGCAGTACTTC
TRBV25-1	12	TRBJ1-2	once	NA	CASSEWNRVYTF	TGTGCCAGCAGTGAATGGAACAGAGTCTACACCTTC
TRBV10-3	13	TRBJ1-4	few	TRBD1	CASGDRGDEKLFF	TGTGCCAGCGGAGACAGGGGAGATGAAAAACTGTTTTTT
TRBV28	16	TRBJ2-7	NA	TRBD2	CASSPWVTSGSYEQYF	TGTGCCAGCAGTCCCTGGGTGACTAGCGGGAGCTACGAGCAGTACTTC